This T cell receptor beta chain comes out of a study of shared T cell receptors in the human thymus. Germline CDR1 and CDR2: SGDLS and YYNGEE. The V end lost 0 bases, the J end lost 0 bases, and 13 bases lay between the germline ends. The CDR3 is 17 residues long. Data came from immunoSEQ multiplex PCR; TCRdb stores just in-frame clones and leaves some out. The sample carries about 380,000 clones, approximately 95% recorded once. Sequences were obtained from thymocytes. V and J are TRBV9 and TRBJ1-3, with D tentatively TRBD1 (6 bases). The receptor was isolated from a human donor. CDR3 coding DNA: TGTGCCAGCAGCGTAGAGGGGGAGGGATTCTCTGGAAACACCATATATTTT. Protein: CASSVEGEGFSGNTIYF.